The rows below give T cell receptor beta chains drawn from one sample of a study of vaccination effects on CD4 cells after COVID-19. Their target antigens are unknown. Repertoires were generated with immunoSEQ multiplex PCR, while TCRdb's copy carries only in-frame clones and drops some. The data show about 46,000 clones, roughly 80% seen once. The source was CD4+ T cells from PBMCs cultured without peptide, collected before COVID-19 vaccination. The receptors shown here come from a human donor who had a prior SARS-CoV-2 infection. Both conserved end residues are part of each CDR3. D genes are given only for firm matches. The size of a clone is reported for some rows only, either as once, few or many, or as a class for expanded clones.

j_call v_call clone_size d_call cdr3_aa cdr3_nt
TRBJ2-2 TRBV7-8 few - CASSLLVVQTNTGELFF TGTGCCAGCAGCTTATTGGTAGTCCAAACGAACACCGGGGAGCTGTTTTTT
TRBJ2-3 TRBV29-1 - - CSVAPLLTDTQYF TGCAGCGTGGCGCCGTTACTCACAGATACGCAGTATTTT
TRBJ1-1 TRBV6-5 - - CASPRGRGDTEAFF TGTGCCAGCCCCCGAGGGAGGGGAGACACTGAAGCTTTCTTT
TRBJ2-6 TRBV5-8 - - CASTRRGGLGSGANVLTF TGTGCCAGCACCCGACGCGGGGGCTTGGGCTCTGGGGCCAACGTCCTGACTTTC
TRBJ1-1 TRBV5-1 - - CASSLAQGLMNTEAFF TGCGCCAGCAGCTTGGCCCAAGGCCTCATGAACACTGAAGCTTTCTTT
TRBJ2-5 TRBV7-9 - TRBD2 CASSLGRTRVMETQYF TGTGCCAGCAGCTTAGGTAGGACTAGGGTGATGGAGACCCAGTACTTC
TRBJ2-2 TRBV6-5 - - CAVSTNTGELFF TGTGCTGTATCGACGAACACCGGGGAGCTGTTTTTT
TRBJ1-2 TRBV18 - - CASSPRGEYGYTF TGTGCCAGCTCACCAAGGGGAGAGTATGGCTACACCTTC
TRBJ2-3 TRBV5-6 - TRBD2 CASSKREGPDTQYF TGTGCCAGCAGCAAGCGGGAGGGCCCAGATACGCAGTATTTT
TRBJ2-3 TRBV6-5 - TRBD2 CASSPLAKREDTQYF TGTGCCAGCAGTCCCTTAGCAAAGCGGGAGGATACGCAGTATTTT
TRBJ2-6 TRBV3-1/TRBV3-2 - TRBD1 CASRKKVQGTGELSYSGANVLTF TGTGCCAGCAGAAAGAAAGTGCAGGGGACAGGCGAACTTTCTTACTCTGGGGCCAACGTCCTGACTTTC
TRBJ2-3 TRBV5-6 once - CASSLYSRTDTQYF TGTGCCAGCAGCTTATATTCTAGAACAGATACGCAGTATTTT
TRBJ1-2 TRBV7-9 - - CASSLNVLGYTF TGTGCCAGCAGCTTGAATGTGCTTGGCTACACCTTC
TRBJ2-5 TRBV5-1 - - CASRSGWEETQYF TGCGCCAGCAGGAGCGGGTGGGAAGAGACCCAGTACTTC
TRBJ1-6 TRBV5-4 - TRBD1 CASSPGQSYLNSPLHF TGTGCCAGCAGCCCGGGACAGAGCTACTTAAATTCACCCCTCCACTTT
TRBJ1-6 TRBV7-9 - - CASSLGRRGYNSPLHF TGTGCCAGCAGCTTAGGCAGGCGGGGATATAATTCACCCCTCCACTTT
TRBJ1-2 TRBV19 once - CASSIRGAPHYGYTF TGTGCCAGTAGTATACGAGGAGCGCCCCATTATGGCTACACCTTC
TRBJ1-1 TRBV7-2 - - CASSLVRDTEAFF TGTGCCAGCAGCTTAGTCCGGGACACTGAAGCTTTCTTT
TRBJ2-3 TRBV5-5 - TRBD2 CASRAGGTYTDTQYF TGTGCCAGCAGGGCGGGGGGAACATACACAGATACGCAGTATTTT
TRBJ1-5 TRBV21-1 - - CASSKGFPQGQPQHF TGTGCCAGCAGCAAAGGGTTTCCACAGGGCCAGCCCCAGCATTTT
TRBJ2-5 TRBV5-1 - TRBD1 CASSPGQGADLGSETQYF TGCGCCAGCAGCCCCGGGCAGGGGGCTGACTTGGGCTCGGAGACCCAGTACTTC
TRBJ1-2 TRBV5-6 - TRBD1 CASSLVDREVGGYTF TGTGCCAGCAGCTTGGTAGACAGGGAGGTCGGTGGCTACACCTTC
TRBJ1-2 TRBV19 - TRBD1 CASKKSRDRGFVNYGYTF TGTGCCAGTAAAAAATCCCGGGACAGGGGCTTTGTTAACTATGGCTACACCTTC
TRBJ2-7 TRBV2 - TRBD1 CASSQRTGSAYEQYF TGTGCCAGCAGTCAGAGGACAGGGTCAGCCTACGAGCAGTACTTC
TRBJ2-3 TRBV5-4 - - CASSPTGGRTDTQYF TGTGCCAGCAGCCCGACTGGAGGGCGAACAGATACGCAGTATTTT
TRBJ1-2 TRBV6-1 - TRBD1 CASSELTGGYLGTF TGTGCCAGCAGTGAACTAACAGGGGGCTACCTTGGCACCTTC
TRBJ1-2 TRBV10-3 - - CAISEEQDYGYTF TGTGCCATCAGTGAAGAGCAGGACTATGGCTACACCTTC
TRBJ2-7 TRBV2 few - CASSRQRPPYEQYF TGTGCCAGCAGCCGACAGAGACCTCCCTACGAGCAGTACTTC
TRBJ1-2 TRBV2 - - CASRPGGGSYYGYTF TGTGCCAGCAGGCCCGGGGGGGGTTCGTACTATGGCTACACCTTC
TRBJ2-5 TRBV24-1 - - CATSVGETQYF TGTGCCACCAGTGTTGGTGAGACCCAGTACTTC
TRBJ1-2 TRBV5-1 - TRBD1 CASSDGQGTYGYTF TGCGCCAGCAGCGATGGACAGGGGACCTATGGCTACACCTTC
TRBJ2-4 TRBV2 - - CASSELAHQYF TGTGCCAGCAGTGAATTGGCGCACCAGTACTTC
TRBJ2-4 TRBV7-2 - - CASSPRPGNIQYF TGTGCCAGCAGCCCCCGCCCGGGGAACATTCAGTACTTC
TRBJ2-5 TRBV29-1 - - CSVLNPGRGAGLETQYF TGCAGCGTTTTAAACCCTGGACGGGGAGCCGGGTTGGAGACCCAGTACTTC
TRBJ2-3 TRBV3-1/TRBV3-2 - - CASSHRVREQYF TGTGCCAGCAGCCATCGCGTCCGGGAACAGTATTTT
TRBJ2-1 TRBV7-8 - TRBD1 CASSSYRGLEDNEQFF TGTGCCAGCAGCTCCTACAGGGGGCTTGAGGACAATGAGCAGTTCTTC
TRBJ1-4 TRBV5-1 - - CASSSTGWYEKLFF TGCGCCAGCAGCTCCACAGGGTGGTACGAAAAACTGTTTTTT
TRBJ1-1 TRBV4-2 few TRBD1 CASSQVDRGNTEAFF TGTGCCAGCAGCCAAGTCGACAGGGGCAACACTGAAGCTTTCTTT